Listed below are T cell receptor beta chains from one sample, sequenced in a study of technical replicates of blood from a few donors. Produced via immunoSEQ multiplex PCR; TCRdb's table is partial and in-frame only. The repertoire includes fewer than 100,000 clones, nearly 98% of them detected once, and almost 0.3% sits in the top ten. Sequencing used T cells isolated from PBMCs. The source is a human donor in good health. The CDR3 runs from the conserved cysteine through the conserved F or W. The order of the fields is J gene, CDR3 length, clone size, D gene, V gene, CDR3 DNA, CDR3 protein. The D gene is left open where the match is weak. Size tells how often a clone was seen (once, few, many) or the class of an expanded clone, and some rows leave it out.

TRBJ2-7,14,-,TRBD2,TRBV6-4,TGTGCCAGCAGTCCCAGCGGGAGCTCCTACGAGCAGTACTTC,CASSPSGSSYEQYF
TRBJ2-1,11,-,-,TRBV5-1,TGCGCCAGCAGGTGGGAGAATGAGCAGTTCTTC,CASRWENEQFF
TRBJ2-5,15,-,-,TRBV5-4,TGTGCCAGCAGCTTGATGGCAGGGCGGCAAGAGACCCAGTACTTC,CASSLMAGRQETQYF
TRBJ1-1,16,-,TRBD1,TRBV7-8,TGTGCCAGCAGCTTAGCTAGGACAGGGATGAACACTGAAGCTTTCTTT,CASSLARTGMNTEAFF
TRBJ1-2,15,-,-,TRBV7-2,TGTGCCAGCAGCCCCATGGGGGGGTTTAGCTATGGCTACACCTTC,CASSPMGGFSYGYTF
TRBJ2-7,14,-,TRBD2,TRBV28,TGTGCCAGCAGTTACCCCGGGAGGGCCGAGGAGCAGTACTTC,CASSYPGRAEEQYF
TRBJ2-1,19,-,TRBD2,TRBV7-3,TGTGCCAGCAGCTTAATGGCCCCGGGACTAGCGAGATGGCACAATGAGCAGTTCTTC,CASSLMAPGLARWHNEQFF
TRBJ2-1,15,once,-,TRBV6-5,TGTGCCAGCAGCCCCAAAGGACAGCCGTGGAATGAGCAGTTCTTC,CASSPKGQPWNEQFF
TRBJ2-1,17,once,TRBD1,TRBV27,TGTGCCAGCAGTTTCATCCGACAGGGGAAAGCCTACAATGAGCAGTTCTTC,CASSFIRQGKAYNEQFF
TRBJ2-5,14,-,-,TRBV12-1,TGTGCCAGCAGCCTAATCACTAGAGGCGAGACCCAGTACTTC,CASSLITRGETQYF
TRBJ1-1,15,-,TRBD1,TRBV6-1,TGTGCCAGCAGTGAAGGAACAGGGGGCTCGAATGAAGCTTTCTTT,CASSEGTGGSNEAFF
TRBJ2-7,15,-,-,TRBV19,TGTGCCAGTAGTATATACCGAGCCCCCTCCTACGAGCAGTACTTC,CASSIYRAPSYEQYF
TRBJ2-7,15,-,TRBD2,TRBV6-5,TGTGCCAGCAGTACCATAGCGGGAGGGCCCTTCGAGCAGTACTTC,CASSTIAGGPFEQYF
TRBJ2-2,19,-,TRBD2,TRBV19,TGTGCCACCAGTAGGGACGGGACTAGCGGGAGGGCGAACACCGGGGAGCTGTTTTTT,CATSRDGTSGRANTGELFF
TRBJ2-7,12,-,-,TRBV6-6,TGTGCCAGCAGAAACGGACAGACCGAGCAGTACTTC,CASRNGQTEQYF
TRBJ2-5,12,-,-,TRBV11-3,TGTGCCAGCAGTCCGAGAGGAGAGACCCAGTACTTC,CASSPRGETQYF
TRBJ2-1,16,-,TRBD2,TRBV5-1,TGCGCCAGCAGCTTAAATAGGCTAGCGGGTAACAATGAGCAGTTCTTC,CASSLNRLAGNNEQFF
TRBJ2-7,15,once,TRBD2,TRBV6-6,TGTGCCAGCAGTTACTCGAGTATTGCGGGAGACGGGCAGTACTTC,CASSYSSIAGDGQYF
TRBJ2-1,13,-,TRBD1,TRBV5-1,TGCGCCAGCAGCCCGACAGGGGGCGGTGAGCAGTTCTTC,CASSPTGGGEQFF
TRBJ2-1,16,-,TRBD2,TRBV11-1,TGTGCCAGCAGCTTAGTAGCGGGGACCTCCTACAATGAGCAGTTCTTC,CASSLVAGTSYNEQFF
TRBJ2-1,12,-,-,TRBV7-9,TGTGCCAGCAGCTTCAGGGGGGATGAGCAGTTCTTC,CASSFRGDEQFF
TRBJ1-2,14,-,TRBD1,TRBV10-2,TGCGCCAGCGCCGGGACAGGGGGCCCCTATGGCTACACCTTC,CASAGTGGPYGYTF
TRBJ1-5,16,-,TRBD1,TRBV28,TGTGCCAGCAGTCCGATTGGACAGGGCCGGGATCAGCCCCAGCATTTT,CASSPIGQGRDQPQHF
TRBJ1-5,13,-,-,TRBV30,TGTGCCTGGAGCAGGGGTACCAATCAGCCCCAGCATTTT,CAWSRGTNQPQHF
TRBJ2-7,15,once,-,TRBV18,TGTGCCAGCTCACCTTCCGGGGGGCAGGGGTACGAGCAGTACTTC,CASSPSGGQGYEQYF
TRBJ1-2,13,-,-,TRBV7-9,TGTGCCAGCAGCGTGGGGGCGCGGTATGGCTACACCTTC,CASSVGARYGYTF
TRBJ2-3,15,-,-,TRBV7-7,TGTGCTAGCAGCCCAGAACCTCTTCGCACAGATACGCAGTATTTT,CASSPEPLRTDTQYF
TRBJ2-2,16,-,-,TRBV5-1,TGCGCCAGCAGCTTGGATGGTAGCGGGAACACCGGGGAGCTGTTTTTT,CASSLDGSGNTGELFF
TRBJ2-7,14,-,TRBD2,TRBV7-2,TGTGCCAGCAGCTCACTAGCGGGAGTAGACGAGCAGTACTTC,CASSSLAGVDEQYF
TRBJ1-1,13,-,-,TRBV6-1,TGTGCCAGCAGCGACTCCCACGGGGGTACAGCTTTCTTT,CASSDSHGGTAFF
TRBJ2-7,15,-,TRBD1,TRBV11-3,TGTGCCAGCAGCAAAAGACAGGGGGCTTCCTACGAGCAGTACTTC,CASSKRQGASYEQYF
TRBJ2-3,15,-,TRBD1,TRBV5-8,TGTGCCAGCAGCGCGACAGGGGGCGGGACAGATACGCAGTATTTT,CASSATGGGTDTQYF